The 25 T cell receptor beta chains in this list originate from one sample, sequenced in a study of blood T cell repertoires in COVID-19. Profiled with immunoSEQ multiplex PCR; TCRdb holds only in-frame clones, not every one. The sample contains about 220,000 clones, about 88% of which appear only once. Sequenced material: PBMCs or T cells enriched from blood (not recorded which). The receptors were sampled from a woman in her twenties or thirties who had recovered from COVID-19.

The rearrangement links TRBV7-3 to TRBJ2-5, with D possibly TRBD1 on 6 matching bases. CDR1 and CDR2 (germline): SGHTA, FQGTGA. V was trimmed by 2 bases and J by 5 bases, leaving 18 bases between them. CDR3 size: 16 residues. DNA of the CDR3: TGTGCCAGCAGCTTAGTGGGCAGGGGCCTTGGGGAGACCCAGTACTTC. Its protein is CASSLVGRGLGETQYF.

The chain combines TRBV5-8 with TRBJ2-3, with unresolved D. The V gene's germline CDR1 is SGHTS and CDR2 YDEGEE. Between the trimmed V and J ends, which lost 4 bases and 0 bases, there was a span of 15 bases. The CDR3 consists of 16 residues. This chain's CDR3 is CASSHHTVTSTDTQYF. Here the CDR3 DNA reads TGTGCCAGCAGCCACCATACCGTTACTAGCACAGATACGCAGTATTTT.

This chain connects TRBV18 to TRBJ1-1; D is unclear. The ends were cut back, 1 base at V and 5 bases at J, with 14 bases in the middle. Germline assignment: CDR1 KGHSH and CDR2 LQKENI. This CDR3 spans 15 amino acids. The CDR3 DNA reads as TGTGCCAGCTCACCACGGGATTCGGGAGGGACTGAAGCTTTCTTT. Amino acids: CASSPRDSGGTEAFF.

This rearrangement joins TRBV10-1 to TRBJ1-5, with 8 bases identical to TRBD1. The V gene end was trimmed by 3 bases and the J gene end by 7 bases; junction bases not matched to a gene: 8. Germline CDR1 WNHNN, CDR2 SYGVQD (reference sequence). This CDR3 is built from 15 residues. The CDR3 region is CASSEMTGVKQPQHF. DNA of the CDR3: TGCGCCAGCAGTGAAATGACAGGGGTGAAGCAGCCCCAGCATTTT.

This chain connects TRBV5-6 to TRBJ2-7, with TRBD2 matching 12 bases. The ends lost 4 bases at V and 5 bases at J; junction bases unmatched: 4. The CDR3 has 14 amino acids. Per the germline V gene, CDR1 is SGHDT and CDR2 is YYEEEE. CDR3 in amino acids: CASSPGLAGHEQYF. In DNA, the CDR3 is TGTGCCAGCAGCCCGGGACTAGCGGGCCACGAGCAGTACTTC.

V usage is TRBV7-2 and J usage is TRBJ1-1, with 7 positions matching TRBD1. The CDR3 contains 17 residues. Germline CDR1 reads SGHTA; CDR2 reads FQGNSA. J was trimmed by 1 base and V by 0 bases; bases with no gene match: 8. The CDR3 region has the DNA TGTGCCAGCAGCTTAGCGCGCCAGGGGGGTGCGAACACTGAAGCTTTCTTT. This gives the protein CASSLARQGGANTEAFF.

The chain employs TRBV27 and TRBJ1-1, with TRBD1 matching over 7 bases. CDR3 length: 14 amino acids. The germline gives CDR1 MNHEY, CDR2 SMNVEV (reference sequence). V was pared by 4 bases and J by 4 bases, with 6 bases of the junction left unmatched. CDR3 DNA: TGTGCCAGCAGTTCCCTAGGGGGCCCCACTGAAGCTTTCTTT. It encodes CASSSLGGPTEAFF.

The rearrangement uses TRBV5-1 and TRBJ1-3; no clear D. The CDR3 length is 16 residues. V lost 0 bases and J 1 base, leaving 11 bases between the germline ends. Germline CDR1 and CDR2: SGHRS and YFSETQ. This CDR3 is CASSLDPGSSGNTIYF. The CDR3 coding sequence is TGCGCCAGCAGCTTGGATCCGGGTTCATCTGGAAACACCATATATTTT.

V is TRBV19 and J is TRBJ1-1; D perhaps matches TRBD1 (5 bases). V was pared by 6 bases and J by 7 bases, with 9 bases between. The CDR3 consists of 11 residues. The germline CDR1 and CDR2 sequences are LNHDA and SQIVND (reference sequence). DNA of the CDR3: TGTGCCAGTAGAAAGACAGATGAAGCTTTCTTT. This sequence encodes CASRKTDEAFF. Combining the CDR3 with reference TRBV19 and TRBJ1-1 gives the whole variable domain DGGITQSPKYLFRKEGQNVTLSCEQNLNHDAMYWYRQDPGQGLRLIYYSQIVNDFQKGDIAEGYSVSREKKESFPLTVTSAQKNPTAFYLCASRKTDEAFFGQGTRLTVV.

This chain links TRBV29-1 with TRBJ1-2; D remains ambiguous. V lost 1 base and J 2 bases, leaving 11 bases between the germline ends. In germline, CDR1 is SQVTM, CDR2 ANQGSEA. The CDR3 has 14 residues. This CDR3 is CSVEGTATNYGYTF. The CDR3 region has the DNA TGCAGCGTTGAAGGTACAGCTACGAACTATGGCTACACCTTC.

The chain carries TRBV5-4 and TRBJ1-6; D remains ambiguous. Trimming removed 3 bases from V and 4 bases from J, with 11 bases in between. The CDR3 contains 15 residues. Germline V gene data show CDR1 as SGHNT and CDR2 as YYREEE (reference sequence). The CDR3 loop reads CASSSPGKYNSPLHF. The CDR3, as DNA: TGTGCCAGCAGCTCCCCGGGAAAATATAATTCACCCCTCCACTTT.

The V and J genes are TRBV5-6 and TRBJ2-1; D may be TRBD1 (6 bases). The V gene's germline CDR1 is SGHDT and CDR2 YYEEEE. The CDR3 contains 16 residues. V lost 4 bases and J lost 0, with 14 bases in between. The CDR3 coding sequence is TGTGCCAGCAGCGATCCACAGGGTTACTCCTACAATGAGCAGTTCTTC. Translation gives CASSDPQGYSYNEQFF.

This sequence joins TRBV25-1 and TRBJ2-5, with a weak D call TRBD1 (6 bases). V was cut by 6 bases and J by 5 bases, with 13 bases left in between. The CDR3 contains 13 residues. CDR1 and CDR2 from the germline V gene are MGHDK and SYGVNS. The CDR3 is CASRLTGMETQYF. The CDR3 DNA sequence: TGTGCCAGCAGACTCACAGGGATGGAGACCCAGTACTTC.

The rearrangement joins TRBV4-3 to TRBJ2-7; tentatively, D is TRBD1 (6 bases). Germline values: CDR1 LGHNA, CDR2 YSLEER. Trimming pared 5 bases from V and 5 bases from J, leaving 19 bases between. This CDR3 is built from 15 residues. In DNA form, the CDR3 reads TGCGCCAGCAGCTCCGAGACCGACAGGCTTGACGAGCAGTACTTC. As protein: CASSSETDRLDEQYF.

This chain links TRBV6-5 with TRBJ1-2, with 7 bases fitting TRBD1. The CDR3 is made up of 13 amino acids. J gave up 6 bases and V 6 bases, and 7 bases lay outside the gene matches. CDR1 is MNHEY, CDR2 SVGAGI, per germline. The CDR3 DNA reads as TGTGCCAGCAGCCGGGACAGAAGGGATGGCTACACCTTC. It translates to CASSRDRRDGYTF.

J is TRBJ2-5 and V is TRBV7-2; TRBD1 might be the D (6 bases). Germline V gene sequence: CDR1 SGHTA, CDR2 FQGNSA. The CDR3 has 13 residues. Trimming took 3 bases from V and 5 from J, leaving 10 bases between them. The DNA of the CDR3 is TGTGCCAGCAGCTTCGGTGACAGGGAGACCCAGTACTTC. Amino acid sequence: CASSFGDRETQYF.

This sequence joins TRBV6-5 and TRBJ2-7; 7 nucleotides align to TRBD1. The junction had 10 bases not matched to a gene; V was cut back by 6 bases and J by 5 bases. Germline values: CDR1 MNHEY, CDR2 SVGAGI. The CDR3 spans 14 residues. CDR3 nucleotides: TGTGCCAGCAGCTTGTACAGGGGCCTGGACGAGCAGTACTTC. Amino acids: CASSLYRGLDEQYF.

J is TRBJ2-1 and V is TRBV14; D ambiguous. Trimming took 3 bases from V and 8 from J, leaving 14 bases between them. The CDR3 consists of 14 residues. Looked up from germline, CDR1 is SGHDN and CDR2 is FVKESK. CDR3 in DNA: TGTGCCAGCAGCCACATACCACTAAAAGATGAGCAGTTCTTC. Amino acids: CASSHIPLKDEQFF.

The chain combines TRBV9 with TRBJ1-2; D is perhaps TRBD1 (6 bases). The CDR3 extends over 13 amino acids. The V gene's germline CDR1 is SGDLS and CDR2 YYNGEE. V was pared by 3 bases and J by 3 bases, with 9 bases between. The CDR3 sequence is CASSDGQHYGYTF. CDR3 DNA sequence: TGTGCCAGCAGCGACGGACAGCACTATGGCTACACCTTC.

This clone was counted ten times or more. The chain employs TRBV6-2 or TRBV6-3 and TRBJ2-6; the D gene is possibly TRBD1 (5 bases). Looked up from germline, CDR1 is MNHEY and CDR2 is SVGEGT. Trimming stripped 5 bases from V and 0 bases from J, with 8 bases between. The CDR3 is 15 residues long. In nucleotides, the CDR3 is TGTGCCAGCAGTACGACAGTCTCTGGGGCCAACGTCCTGACTTTC. Its protein product is CASSTTVSGANVLTF.

The chain is built from TRBV6-6 and TRBJ2-3; 13 bases are shared with TRBD2. The CDR3 has 16 residues. Trimming took 3 bases from V and 3 from J; bases not matched to a gene: 3. CDR1 is MNHNY, CDR2 SVGAGI, per germline (reference sequence). The CDR3 coding sequence is TGTGCCAGCAGTTATTCACTAGCGGGGGGGACAGATACGCAGTATTTT. It codes for CASSYSLAGGTDTQYF.

The V and J genes are TRBV4-1 and TRBJ1-2, with TRBD1 identical over 12 bases. V shed 4 bases, J shed 3 bases, and the junction held 9 bases outside the gene matches. The CDR3 runs 17 residues. Germline V gene sequence: CDR1 MGHRA, CDR2 YSYEKL. This chain's CDR3 is CASSLFRDRGLDYGYTF. The CDR3 nucleotides are TGCGCCAGCAGCCTTTTCCGGGACAGGGGGCTTGACTATGGCTACACCTTC.

J is TRBJ1-2 and V is TRBV29-1; D may be TRBD1 (5 bases). In germline, CDR1 is SQVTM, CDR2 ANQGSEA. This CDR3 region has 13 residues. Trimming cost V 1 base and J 4 bases, with 10 bases left between them. CDR3 residues: CSVEVGQAYGYTF. CDR3 in DNA: TGCAGCGTTGAAGTGGGGCAGGCCTATGGCTACACCTTC.

The chain links TRBV12-3 or TRBV12-4 to TRBJ2-7; D ambiguous. The CDR3 loop spans 11 amino acids. V lost 3 bases and J lost 3, with 3 bases in between. CDR3 nucleotides: TGTGCCAGCAGTTTTAGCTACGAGCAGTACTTC. Translated, it gives CASSFSYEQYF.

About this clone: The junction does not match germline at one end; this may be a read error. V gene TRBV6-1 combines with J gene TRBJ2-2; the match to TRBD2 covers 8 bases. The CDR3 is 16 residues long. The germline V gene encodes CDR1 MNHNS and CDR2 SASEGT. The CDR3 bases are TGTGCCAGCAGTCAAGCCGGGACTAGGGTCGGCGGGGAGCTGTTTTTT. Encoded protein: CASSQAGTRVGGELFF.